These 9 T cell receptor beta chains share one sample of origin, sequenced in a study of cytomegalovirus exposure and HLA in healthy donors. Primers: 60 Vbeta forward and 13 Jbeta reverse. Libraries were prepared by immunoSEQ multiplex PCR; TCRdb keeps only in-frame clonotypes and omits some of them. The table lists about 180,000 clones, roughly 80% of them singletons. The sequencing sample was made of PBMCs. These receptors were taken from a man aged 35 to 55 in good health and CMV-seronegative.

A word on this clone: A read error may account for a junction end that differs from germline. In the same sample, other DNA sequences code for this CDR3. The chain couples TRBV7-8 to TRBJ2-3; 12 bases match TRBD1. Germline loops: CDR1 SGHVS, CDR2 FQNEAQ. CDR3 length: 18 residues. CDR3: CASSLEGTGGLFTDTQYF. CDR3 DNA: TGTGCCAGTAGCTTAGAGGGGACAGGGGGCCTTTTCACAGATACGCAGTATTTT.

This clone showed up just a few times. This chain uses TRBV5-1 with TRBJ2-2; 9 bases match TRBD1. This CDR3 spans 15 amino acids. Unmatched junction bases numbered 5, after V lost 7 bases and J lost 1 base. CDR1 SGHRS and CDR2 YFSETQ come from the germline V gene. The CDR3 is CASQRGQGNTGELFF. Written as DNA, the CDR3 is TGCGCCAGCCAGAGGGGACAGGGGAACACCGGGGAGCTGTTTTTT.

The rearrangement links TRBV9 to TRBJ2-1; D might be TRBD1 (6 bases). The CDR3 covers 15 residues. The ends were cut back, 3 bases at V and 2 bases at J, with 12 bases in the middle. In germline, CDR1 is SGDLS, CDR2 YYNGEE. The CDR3 DNA reads TGTGCCAGCAGCGCACAGGGACGACCCTACAATGAGCAGTTCTTC. This gives the protein CASSAQGRPYNEQFF.

The chain links TRBV6-5 to TRBJ1-5; tentatively, D is TRBD1 (6 bases). With 5 bases removed from V and 7 bases from J, the gap between germline ends came to 15 bases. This CDR3 comprises 14 residues. Germline CDR1 reads MNHEY; CDR2 reads SVGAGI. The CDR3 loop is CASSQGGGGQPQHF. CDR3 nucleotides: TGTGCCAGCAGTCAAGGGGGGGGCGGACAGCCCCAGCATTTT.

This sequence joins TRBV7-9 and TRBJ1-2, with TRBD1 matching over 9 bases. In germline, CDR1 is SEHNR, CDR2 FQNEAQ (reference sequence). This CDR3 has 14 residues. Germline trimming cut 1 base from V and 7 bases from J; bases unmatched to any gene: 4. The CDR3 reads CASSLGGQGTGYTF. The CDR3 DNA is TGTGCCAGCAGCTTAGGGGGACAGGGTACTGGCTACACCTTC.

V gene TRBV28 combines with J gene TRBJ2-7; TRBD1 is a possible D gene (7 bases). The CDR3 is 14 residues long. Germline-derived CDR1 and CDR2 are MDHEN and SYDVKM. V lost 4 bases and J 2 bases, leaving 12 bases between the germline ends. CDR3 sequence reads: CASSWGDSTYEQYF. CDR3 DNA: TGTGCCAGCAGTTGGGGGGACAGCACCTACGAGCAGTACTTC.

The CDR3 spells CASSPREGGTTGELFF. The CDR3 bases are TGTGCCAGTAGTCCGCGGGAGGGGGGAACGACCGGGGAGCTGTTTTTT. The chain links TRBV19 to TRBJ2-2, with 9 bases aligning to TRBD2. This CDR3 region has 16 residues. The trim removed 5 bases at V and 5 bases at J, leaving 9 bases unmatched. The germline V gene has CDR1 LNHDA and CDR2 SQIVND (reference sequence). The complete variable domain, with remaining parts taken from reference TRBV19 and TRBJ2-2, reads DGGITQSPKYLFRKEGQNVTLSCEQNLNHDAMYWYRQDPGQGLRLIYYSQIVNDFQKGDIAEGYSVSREKKESFPLTVTSAQKNPTAFYLCASSPREGGTTGELFFGEGSRLTVL.

The rearrangement links TRBV9 to TRBJ1-1, with a weak D call TRBD1 (6 bases). The length of the CDR3 is 15 residues. The germline V gene has CDR1 SGDLS and CDR2 YYNGEE. The V gene lost 4 bases and the J gene lost 1 base, with 14 bases spanning the gap. For the CDR3, the DNA is TGTGCCAGCAGCTTAACCGGGACACCGAACACTGAAGCTTTCTTT. Its translation: CASSLTGTPNTEAFF.

V and J are TRBV14 and TRBJ1-1; D gene ambiguous. CDR3 length equals 13 residues. The germline V gene has CDR1 SGHDN and CDR2 FVKESK. The V and J ends lost 6 bases and 0 bases respectively, with 8 bases between them. CDR3 in amino acids: CASRRSVNTEAFF. CDR3 bases: TGTGCCAGCAGGAGGTCTGTGAACACTGAAGCTTTCTTT. Looking up the rest from reference TRBV14 and TRBJ1-1 gives the full variable domain: EAGVTQFPSHSVIEKGQTVTLRCDPISGHDNLYWYRRVMGKEIKFLLHFVKESKQDESGMPNNRFLAERTGGTYSTLKVQPAELEDSGVYFCASRRSVNTEAFFGQGTRLTVV.